These 16 T cell receptor beta chains were all obtained from the same sample, sequenced in a study of vaccination and CD4 T cells after COVID-19. With the Oncomine TCR Beta short-read assay, DNA from cultured CD4+ T cells was sequenced. MiXCR, run by TCRdb on the PCR reads, gives a single entry per CDR3 protein. Here the sample spans 15,000 to 19,000 distinct CDR3 sequences, 42% being singletons. The treatment here: roughly nine-day PBMC culture with coronavirus spike peptide pools or control peptides (ViraFEST assay). What these receptors recognize is not known. Material for sequencing was cultured CD4+ T cells from blood. The receptors here all came from a human donor with COVID-19.

This clonotype has only a few counts. The rearrangement uses TRBV6-1 and TRBJ2-7; 13 bases are shared with TRBD2. The J segment lost 3 bases and the V segment lost 5 bases, leaving 10 bases of the junction unmatched. CDR3 size: 17 residues. The germline V gene encodes CDR1 MNHNS and CDR2 SASEGT. This CDR3 is CASSRTSGGAMGYEQYF. The CDR3 coding sequence is TGTGCCAGCAGTCGAACTAGCGGGGGGGCCATGGGCTACGAGCAGTACTTC.

The V gene is TRBV6-1, the J gene TRBJ2-1, with 9 nucleotides matching TRBD2. The length of the CDR3 is 17 residues. Germline CDR1 MNHNS, CDR2 SASEGT. The J segment lost 0 bases and the V segment lost 3 bases, leaving 6 bases of the junction unmatched. The CDR3 DNA reads as TGTGCCAGCAGTGAGCGGGGGGGCCTTAGCTCCTACAATGAGCAGTTCTTC. It specifies CASSERGGLSSYNEQFF.

This clonotype was counted a few times. The chain links TRBV6-4 to TRBJ2-1; no reliable D call. The CDR3 has 15 amino acids. Germline CDR1 is MRHNA and CDR2 is SNTAGT. V lost 6 bases and J 4 bases, leaving 16 bases between the germline ends. The CDR3 is CASSLDWAPYNEQFF. The DNA for the CDR3 is TGTGCCAGCAGCCTAGACTGGGCCCCTTACAATGAGCAGTTCTTC.

This clonotype showed up just a few times. This chain uses TRBV6-1 with TRBJ2-6; TRBD1 might be the D (6 bases). The CDR3 extends over 15 amino acids. The V and J ends lost 6 bases and 4 bases respectively, with 13 bases between them. Germline V gives CDR1 MNHNS, CDR2 SASEGT. The CDR3 sequence: CASSRGTSGANVLTF. CDR3 bases: TGTGCCAGCAGCAGAGGGACATCCGGGGCCAACGTCCTGACTTTC.

This clonotype was counted only a few times. The V call is TRBV5-1, the J call TRBJ1-5, with 10 bases aligning to TRBD1. The V gene end was trimmed by 6 bases and the J gene end by 2 bases; junction bases not matched to a gene: 5. The CDR3 spans 15 residues. Germline V lookup: CDR1 SGHRS, CDR2 YFSETQ. CDR3 DNA sequence: TGCGCCAGCAAAACCGGGACAGGGGGCAATCAGCCCCAGCATTTT. Translated: CASKTGTGGNQPQHF.

This chain links TRBV6-1 with TRBJ1-6; D is ambiguous. Germline CDR1 and CDR2: MNHNS and SASEGT. The germline V and J ends were trimmed by 2 bases and 2 bases, with 7 bases remaining between them. The CDR3 is 15 amino acids. The CDR3 sequence is CASSEHTAYNSPLHF. The DNA for the CDR3 is TGTGCCAGCAGTGAACATACAGCCTATAATTCACCCCTCCACTTT.

This clonotype was seen more than once but under ten times. The rearrangement links TRBV10-1 to TRBJ2-7, with D uncertain. The germline V gene has CDR1 WNHNN and CDR2 SYGVQD (reference sequence). The V gene lost 4 bases and the J gene lost 0 bases, with 7 bases spanning the gap. CDR3 size: 13 residues. The CDR3 here is CASSASSSYEQYF. The CDR3 DNA reads TGCGCCAGCAGTGCGAGCAGCTCCTACGAGCAGTACTTC.

This sequence joins TRBV19 and TRBJ1-5; TRBD1 agrees at 8 bases. The CDR3 covers 17 residues. Losses at the gene ends were 1 base for V and 6 bases for J; bases not matched to a gene: 11. The V gene's germline CDR1 is LNHDA and CDR2 SQIVND (reference sequence). This CDR3 reads CASSIASTGEFSQPQHF. The CDR3 DNA reads TGTGCCAGTAGTATAGCCTCGACAGGGGAATTTAGTCAGCCCCAGCATTTT.

This clonotype has only a few counts. This chain links TRBV24-1 with TRBJ2-1; D may correspond to TRBD1 or TRBD2 (5 bases each). V shed 4 bases and J shed 8 bases, with 17 bases lying between them. The CDR3 contains 15 residues. Germline CDR1 KGHDR, CDR2 SFDVKD. Written as DNA, the CDR3 is TGTGCCACCAGTGACCCGGGACCCTCGGCCGATGAGCAGTTCTTC. It translates to CATSDPGPSADEQFF.

The J gene is TRBJ2-1, the V gene TRBV7-3; 8 bases fit TRBD2. The CDR3 totals 15 residues. The junction had 3 bases not matched to a gene; V was cut back by 5 bases and J by 0 bases. Germline V lookup: CDR1 SGHTA, CDR2 FQGTGA. The CDR3 here is CASSQGTSSYNEQFF. CDR3 nucleotides: TGTGCCAGCAGCCAAGGGACTAGCTCCTACAATGAGCAGTTCTTC.

This clonotype was observed a few times. V gene TRBV28 combines with J gene TRBJ1-2; TRBD1 aligns across 11 bases. This CDR3 comprises 16 residues. Germline CDR1 MDHEN, CDR2 SYDVKM. V lost 10 bases and J lost 8; bases outside the gene matches: 18. CDR3 coding DNA: TGTGCCATCACCTTCGACGGGGACAGGGGGGCGGGAGGCTACACCTTC. This encodes CAITFDGDRGAGGYTF.

The rearrangement links TRBV7-6 to TRBJ2-2; tentatively, D is TRBD1 or TRBD2 (5 bases each). Germline V gene lookup returns CDR1 SGHVS and CDR2 FNYEAQ. The CDR3 consists of 13 residues. V lost 7 bases and J 6 bases, leaving 12 bases between the germline ends. The CDR3 DNA reads as TGTGCCAGCATCAGAGGGGTCTCCGGGGAGCTGTTTTTT. Its protein is CASIRGVSGELFF.

The V call is TRBV6-2 or TRBV6-3, the J call TRBJ1-1; 7 nucleotides agree with TRBD1. The V segment lost 6 bases and the J segment 2 bases; nucleotides outside the gene matches: 12. The CDR3 extends over 16 amino acids. CDR1 is MNHEY, CDR2 SVGEGT, per germline. In DNA form, the CDR3 reads TGTGCCAGCAGGAGCGGACAGGCAACTCAAAACACTGAAGCTTTCTTT. Translated, it gives CASRSGQATQNTEAFF.

This clonotype was detected only a few times. V and J are TRBV2 and TRBJ1-2; 12 positions agree with TRBD1. Germline V gene lookup returns CDR1 SNHLY and CDR2 FYNNEI. Germline trimming cut 4 bases from V and 7 bases from J; bases unmatched to any gene: 4. This CDR3 comprises 14 residues. The CDR3 spells CASSVGQGAGGYTF. DNA of the CDR3: TGTGCCAGCAGTGTGGGACAGGGGGCGGGTGGCTACACCTTC.

The genes are TRBV6-4 and TRBJ1-2; D unresolved. Per the germline V gene, CDR1 is MRHNA and CDR2 is SNTAGT. The V gene lost 6 bases and the J gene lost 3 bases, with 11 bases spanning the gap. The CDR3 length is 13 residues. The CDR3 region is CASRNLSDYGYTF. The CDR3 DNA reads TGTGCCAGCAGAAACCTTTCAGACTATGGCTACACCTTC.

This clonotype has only a few counts. This chain connects TRBV27 to TRBJ1-1; TRBD1 is a possible D gene (6 bases). Germline lookup yields CDR1 MNHEY and CDR2 SMNVEV (reference sequence). V was cut by 2 bases and J by 0 bases, with 13 bases left in between. The CDR3 sequence is 16 residues long. This CDR3 is CASSLTRDTVNTEAFF. The CDR3, as DNA: TGTGCCAGCAGTTTAACCCGGGACACCGTGAACACTGAAGCTTTCTTT.